A single T cell receptor (beta chain) is shown here with its context. How the authors handled the data: Cell counts per sample came from amplifying reference gene primers. Measured with immunoSEQ multiplex PCR; TCRdb has only the in-frame clones, and not every one. V, J and clone size derive from that table, while D and trimming were established from the DNA sequence. The sample contains about 150,000 clones, 70% to 90% of which appear only once. The data originate from a study of blood T cell repertoires in COVID-19. The wider study: T cells, B-cell-depleted T cells, or PBMCs supplied cDNA or gDNA.

Trimming took 1 base from V and 4 from J; bases not matched to a gene: 3. The CDR3 has 14 residues. The V gene's germline CDR1 is SGHTA and CDR2 FQGNSA. The sample comprised peripheral blood. J is TRBJ1-2 and V is TRBV7-2, with TRBD1 identical over 7 bases. The receptor was isolated from a man between 60 and 75 years old with acute or convalescent COVID-19. The CDR3 region is CASSLDRGSYGYTF. As DNA, the CDR3 is TGTGCCAGCAGCTTAGACAGGGGAAGCTATGGCTACACCTTC.